Shown below are 6 T cell receptor beta chains from a single sample sequenced in a study of blood T cell repertoires in COVID-19. This table comes from immunoSEQ multiplex PCR, and its TCRdb copy is limited to in-frame clones, with some not included. The table shows about 60,000 clones, with about 76% occurring only once. Material for sequencing was peripheral blood. The receptors here all came from a man between 45 and 60 years old with active or convalescent COVID-19.

The chain carries TRBV3-1 (or the pseudogene TRBV3-2) and TRBJ2-5; TRBD2 matches 7 bases. The length of the CDR3 is 17 residues. The V segment lost 3 bases and the J segment 5 bases; nucleotides outside the gene matches: 15. Germline CDR1 reads LGHDT; CDR2 reads YNNKEL (reference sequence). The CDR3 region is CASSHGGGTYYDETQYF. CDR3 nucleotide sequence: TGTGCCAGCAGCCATGGCGGGGGAACGTACTATGACGAGACCCAGTACTTC.

The genes are TRBV7-9 and TRBJ1-1, with a weak D call TRBD1 (5 bases). V was pared by 6 bases and J by 5 bases, with 13 bases between. This CDR3 is built from 13 residues. Germline V CDR1 and CDR2: SEHNR, FQNEAQ (reference sequence). This CDR3 is CASRSAGRTEAFF. The CDR3 nucleotides are TGTGCCAGCAGAAGTGCAGGGAGGACTGAAGCTTTCTTT.

The CDR3 sequence: CASSYPSLGHSQRTDTQYF. In DNA form, the CDR3 reads TGTGCCAGCAGTTACCCATCCTTGGGACATTCCCAGAGGACAGATACGCAGTATTTT. J is TRBJ2-3 and V is TRBV6-2 or TRBV6-3; possible D gene TRBD1, 6 bases. From germline, CDR1 is MNHEY and CDR2 SVGEGT. The CDR3 is made up of 19 amino acids. V dropped 2 bases and J dropped 3 bases, with 24 bases sitting between them.

J is TRBJ2-2 and V is TRBV25-1; TRBD1 matches at 7 bases. Trimming cost V 9 bases and J 4 bases; bases outside gene matches: 5. The germline gives CDR1 MGHDK, CDR2 SYGVNS. The CDR3 is 13 amino acids. The CDR3 DNA reads as TGTGCCAGTGACAGGGAGAGCACCGGGGAGCTGTTTTTT. It specifies CASDRESTGELFF.

The chain uses TRBV7-3 and TRBJ1-1; the D gene is possibly TRBD1 (5 bases). V was pared by 4 bases and J by 1 base, with 10 bases between. CDR1 SGHTA and CDR2 FQGTGA come from the germline V gene. The CDR3 sequence is 14 residues long. CDR3 sequence reads: CASSSFDRNTEAFF. CDR3 sequence (DNA): TGTGCCAGCAGCTCCTTCGACAGGAACACTGAAGCTTTCTTT.

Points on this clone: Lacking the conserved final phenylalanine or tryptophan, this CDR3 likely reflects a read error. The V gene is TRBV5-1, the J gene TRBJ1-2; D is perhaps TRBD1 (6 bases). This CDR3 region has 13 residues. Germline V CDR1 and CDR2: SGHRS, YFSETQ. CDR3 bases: TGCGCCGGCAGCTTGAGGACAGAACATGGCTACACCCTC. Its protein product is CAGSLRTEHGYTL.